Described below is a single T cell receptor beta chain sequence and its context. Its matching antigen is unknown. The data stem from a study of cytomegalovirus exposure and HLA in healthy donors. Broader study findings: Investigators reported about 160 TCR beta chains as tied to cytomegalovirus. Earlier analysis looked at TCR beta V segments, and most were productive about 87% or about 30% of the time. A later analysis linked a missense DCLRE1C variant to TCR beta V- and J-gene trimming.

Trimming cost V 1 base and J 6 bases; bases outside gene matches: 5. Germline loops: CDR1 LGHNA, CDR2 YNFKEQ. The CDR3 is 15 residues long. The PCR employed 60 Vbeta primers together with 13 Jbeta primers. Sequenced by immunoSEQ multiplex PCR; TCRdb stores in-frame clones only, minus some. This table holds approximately 72,000 clones, approximately 70% found once. The TCR comes from a man between 40 and 49 years old in good health and CMV-seropositive. The gene calls are TRBV4-2 and TRBJ2-2, with TRBD2 identical over 7 bases. The sample taken for sequencing was PBMCs. The CDR3 loop reads CASSQVTGGAGELFF. DNA of the CDR3: TGTGCCAGCAGCCAAGTAACGGGGGGTGCCGGGGAGCTGTTTTTT.